The 14 T cell receptor beta chains given below trace back to one sample, sequenced in a study of shared clonotypes between healthy human individuals (TCRdb year 2020). The library was obtained by the immunoSEQ multiplex PCR assay. Held by TCRdb, this immuneACCESS table contains in-frame sequences only and omits some clones. Under half of the omission traces to an unresolved V gene where checked; the cause of the rest is unknown. The sample records some 2,000,000 clones, 90% to 95% of which are singletons. Clones ranked in the top ten supply 0.13% of the sample. Sequences were obtained from naive CD4+ T cells sorted from blood. The label giving this sample's cell subset or site can be read as: CD45RA+ positively selected. The origin of the receptors is a man in his late teens or twenties in good health.

The V gene is TRBV18, the J gene TRBJ2-2; D remains ambiguous. The ends were cut back, 2 bases at V and 7 bases at J, with 14 bases in the middle. The CDR3 loop spans 15 amino acids. Germline V gene sequence: CDR1 KGHSH, CDR2 LQKENI. CDR3 DNA sequence: TGTGCCAGCTCACCAACCCTCCGGACGGACGGGGAGCTGTTTTTT. This gives the protein CASSPTLRTDGELFF.

The chain is built from TRBV5-4 and TRBJ2-7, with D possibly matching TRBD2 (5 bases). The end of the DNA fits TRBJ2-5 better, so the J call may be wrong. The CDR3 has 13 amino acids. Germline V gene data show CDR1 as SGHNT and CDR2 as YYREEE (reference sequence). The CDR3 here is CASSASGVETQYF. The CDR3 nucleotides read TGTGCCAGCAGCGCCTCCGGGGTTGAGACCCAGTACTTC.

For this clone: Other DNA sequences within the sample encode an identical CDR3. V and J are TRBV4-1 and TRBJ2-1; weak D call: TRBD2 (7 bases). From germline, CDR1 is MGHRA and CDR2 YSYEKL. This CDR3 spans 16 amino acids. Trimming took off 1 base at V and 1 base at J, with 11 bases between the two ends. CDR3: CASSQVGRGSYNEQFF. In DNA form, the CDR3 reads TGCGCCAGCAGCCAAGTAGGGAGGGGGTCCTACAATGAGCAGTTCTTC.

The rearrangement uses TRBV28 and TRBJ2-3; no definite D call. The germline V gene encodes CDR1 MDHEN and CDR2 SYDVKM. Trimming cost V 4 bases and J 6 bases, with 8 bases left between them. The CDR3 extends over 12 amino acids. The chain's CDR3 is CASSSLSDTQYF. DNA for the CDR3: TGTGCCAGCAGTTCCCTTTCCGATACGCAGTATTTT.

V and J are TRBV29-1 and TRBJ2-5; a possible D gene is TRBD1 (6 bases). Deletions cut 0 bases from V and 2 bases from J, with 16 bases between. CDR3 length equals 16 residues. Germline lookup yields CDR1 SQVTM and CDR2 ANQGSEA. For the CDR3, the DNA is TGCAGCGTTGAAGATCCCACAACAAGGGGGCAAGAGACCCAGTACTTC. Protein sequence: CSVEDPTTRGQETQYF.

CDR3 protein: CASRQWPQNTDTQYF. Here the CDR3 DNA reads TGTGCCAGCAGGCAGTGGCCTCAAAACACAGATACGCAGTATTTT. The chain combines TRBV7-2 with TRBJ2-3; D is uncertain. Germline CDR1 is SGHTA and CDR2 is FQGNSA. CDR3 length: 15 amino acids. V was shortened by 6 bases and J by 2 bases, with 15 bases between the two germline ends.

The chain recombines TRBV5-1 with TRBJ2-5; 13 nucleotides align to TRBD2. V lost 6 bases, J lost 2 bases, and 4 bases stayed unmatched. Germline V gives CDR1 SGHRS, CDR2 YFSETQ. CDR3 length: 15 residues. The CDR3 region is CASTRGLAGQETQYF. The DNA of the CDR3 is TGCGCCAGCACAAGGGGACTAGCGGGACAAGAGACCCAGTACTTC.

This chain connects TRBV2 to TRBJ1-1; D is perhaps TRBD1 (5 bases). Germline-derived CDR1 and CDR2 are SNHLY and FYNNEI. Between the trimmed V and J ends, which lost 8 bases and 7 bases, there was a span of 14 bases. The CDR3 is made up of 12 amino acids. The CDR3 DNA follows: TGTGCCAGCTCCCAGGGCCGCTATGAAGCTTTCTTT. Translating gives CASSQGRYEAFF.

This chain joins TRBV14 and TRBJ1-4; D perhaps matches TRBD1 (6 bases). The CDR3 runs 14 residues. Between the trimmed V and J ends, which lost 4 bases and 7 bases, there was a span of 13 bases. The V gene's germline CDR1 is SGHDN and CDR2 FVKESK. In nucleotides, the CDR3 is TGTGCCAGCAGCCTAGGAGGGGGGAGTGAAAAACTGTTTTTT. It specifies CASSLGGGSEKLFF.

The chain joins TRBV27 to TRBJ1-6; 7 positions agree with TRBD1. From germline, CDR1 is MNHEY and CDR2 SMNVEV (reference sequence). The CDR3 is 14 residues long. J was trimmed by 5 bases and V by 6 bases; bases with no gene match: 4. The DNA for the CDR3 is TGTGCCAGCAGGGGGACAGCCAATAATTCACCCCTCCACTTT. Protein: CASRGTANNSPLHF.

This chain links TRBV19 with TRBJ2-2; D is ambiguous. V lost 6 bases, J lost 2 bases, and 22 bases lay in between. Per germline, CDR1 LNHDA and CDR2 SQIVND (reference sequence). The CDR3 length is 18 residues. The CDR3 here is CASSVSAGRRLNTGELFF. DNA of the CDR3: TGTGCCAGTAGCGTATCGGCAGGACGTCGTCTTAACACCGGGGAGCTGTTTTTT.

The chain is built from TRBV4-1 and TRBJ1-1, with 9 bases matching TRBD1. V lost 0 bases, J lost 6 bases, and 5 bases stayed unmatched. This CDR3 has 15 residues. Per germline, CDR1 MGHRA and CDR2 YSYEKL. The DNA for the CDR3 is TGCGCCAGCAGCCAAGATGGGGACAGGGTCTCTGAAGCTTTCTTT. Encoded protein: CASSQDGDRVSEAFF.

The rearrangement uses TRBV11-3 and TRBJ2-7; D remains ambiguous. This CDR3 comprises 12 residues. Trimming took off 0 bases at V and 7 bases at J, with 7 bases between the two ends. Germline V gives CDR1 SGHNT, CDR2 YENEEA. The CDR3 DNA reads TGTGCCAGCAGCTTAGAGGTTGGGGAGCAGTACTTC. As protein: CASSLEVGEQYF.

This chain links TRBV18 with TRBJ2-2; D ambiguous. Germline loops: CDR1 KGHSH, CDR2 LQKENI. The CDR3 has 16 amino acids. V shed 6 bases and J shed 6 bases, with 20 bases lying between them. CDR3 sequence: CASSPTQQNPAGELFF. DNA for the CDR3: TGTGCCAGCTCTCCCACTCAACAGAATCCGGCCGGGGAGCTGTTTTTT.